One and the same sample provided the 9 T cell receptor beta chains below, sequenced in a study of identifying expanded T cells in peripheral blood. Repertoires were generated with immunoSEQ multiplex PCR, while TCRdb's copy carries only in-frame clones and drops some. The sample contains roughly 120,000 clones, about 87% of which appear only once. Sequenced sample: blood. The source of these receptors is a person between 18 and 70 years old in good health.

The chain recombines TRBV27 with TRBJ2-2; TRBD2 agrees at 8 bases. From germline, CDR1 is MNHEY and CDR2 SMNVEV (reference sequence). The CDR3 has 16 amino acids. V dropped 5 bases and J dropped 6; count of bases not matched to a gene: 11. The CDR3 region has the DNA TGTGCCAGCAGTACCCCCACAGCGGGAGCTTCCGGGGAGCTGTTTTTT. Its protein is CASSTPTAGASGELFF.

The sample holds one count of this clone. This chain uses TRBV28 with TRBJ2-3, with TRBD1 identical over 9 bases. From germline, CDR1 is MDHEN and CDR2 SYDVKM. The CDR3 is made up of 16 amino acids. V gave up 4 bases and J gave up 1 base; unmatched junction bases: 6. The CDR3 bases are TGTGCCAGCAGTTCCCTCCGGGACAGGGGCACAGATACGCAGTATTTT. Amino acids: CASSSLRDRGTDTQYF.

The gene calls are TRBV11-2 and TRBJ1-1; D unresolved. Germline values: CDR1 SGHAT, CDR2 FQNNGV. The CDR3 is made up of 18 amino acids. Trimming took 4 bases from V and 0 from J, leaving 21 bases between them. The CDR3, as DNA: TGTGCCAGCAGCTCGCATCACGGGCCAGATTGGGTGAACACTGAAGCTTTCTTT. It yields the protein CASSSHHGPDWVNTEAFF.

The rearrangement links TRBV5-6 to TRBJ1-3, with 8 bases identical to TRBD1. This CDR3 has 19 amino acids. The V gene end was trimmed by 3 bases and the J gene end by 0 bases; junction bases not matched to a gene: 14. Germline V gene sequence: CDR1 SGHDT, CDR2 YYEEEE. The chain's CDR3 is CASSSTGQAFVFSGNTIYF. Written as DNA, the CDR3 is TGTGCCAGCAGCTCGACGGGACAGGCTTTTGTTTTCTCTGGAAACACCATATATTTT. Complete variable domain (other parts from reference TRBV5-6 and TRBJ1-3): DAGVTQSPTHLIKTRGQQVTLRCSPKSGHDTVSWYQQALGQGPQFIFQYYEEEERQRGNFPDRFSGHQFPNYSSELNVNALLLGDSALYLCASSSTGQAFVFSGNTIYFGEGSWLTVV.

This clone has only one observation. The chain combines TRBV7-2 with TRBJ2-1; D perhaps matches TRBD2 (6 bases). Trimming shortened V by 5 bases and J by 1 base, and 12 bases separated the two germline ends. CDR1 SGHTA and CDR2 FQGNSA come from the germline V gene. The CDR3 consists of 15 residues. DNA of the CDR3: TGTGCCAGCAGCCAGAGCGGAGGGTCCTACAATGAGCAGTTCTTC. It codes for CASSQSGGSYNEQFF.

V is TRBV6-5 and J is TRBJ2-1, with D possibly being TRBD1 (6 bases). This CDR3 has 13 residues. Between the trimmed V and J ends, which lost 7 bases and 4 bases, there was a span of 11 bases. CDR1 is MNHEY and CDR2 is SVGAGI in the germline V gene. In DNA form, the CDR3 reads TGTGCCAGCAAGGAGGACAGTTACAATGAGCAGTTCTTC. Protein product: CASKEDSYNEQFF.

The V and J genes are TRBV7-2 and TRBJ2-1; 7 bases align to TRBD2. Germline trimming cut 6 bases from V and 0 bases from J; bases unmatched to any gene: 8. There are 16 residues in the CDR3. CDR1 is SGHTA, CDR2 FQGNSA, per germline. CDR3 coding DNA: TGTGCCAGCAGGTCCTTTAGCGGGCACTCCTACAATGAGCAGTTCTTC. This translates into CASRSFSGHSYNEQFF.

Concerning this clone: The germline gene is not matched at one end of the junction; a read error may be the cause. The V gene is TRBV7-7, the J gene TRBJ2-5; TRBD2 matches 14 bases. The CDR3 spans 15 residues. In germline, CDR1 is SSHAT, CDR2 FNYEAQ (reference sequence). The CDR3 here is CASSLGLAGGETQYF. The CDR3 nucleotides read TGTGCCAGCAGTTTAGGACTAGCGGGGGGCGAGACCCAGTACTTC.

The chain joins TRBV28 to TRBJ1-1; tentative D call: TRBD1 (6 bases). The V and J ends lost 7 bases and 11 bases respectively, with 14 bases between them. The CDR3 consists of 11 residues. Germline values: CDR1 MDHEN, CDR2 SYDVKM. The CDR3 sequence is CASTLSGGAFF. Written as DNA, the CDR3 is TGTGCCAGCACTCTAAGCGGGGGCGCTTTCTTT.